This is a list of T cell receptor beta chains from one sample in a study of identical twins. TCRdb re-analysed the 5' RACE reads in MiXCR, keeping a single row per CDR3 protein. Counted here are 270,000 or so distinct CDR3 sequences, approximately 8.3% occurring once; the ten biggest clones make up less than 4%. This same sample was also part of a study on yellow fever vaccine responses in identical twins.

The sequencing input was CD8+ T cells sorted from blood. The receptors stem from a woman younger than 30 in good health. CDR3s include the opening cysteine and the closing phenylalanine or tryptophan. The D gene is left open where the match is weak. Clone size is stated in some rows and not others, as once, few, many or a class when expanded.

j_call,d_call,clone_size,v_call,cdr3_nt,cdr3_aa
TRBJ2-5,NA,NA,TRBV5-5,TGTGCCAGCAGCTTGCGGGACACCCAAGAGACCCAGTACTTC,CASSLRDTQETQYF
TRBJ2-3,NA,many,TRBV12-3/TRBV12-4,TGTGCCAGCAGTTGGGCCAGCACAGATACGCAGTATTTT,CASSWASTDTQYF
TRBJ2-7,TRBD1,many,TRBV12-3/TRBV12-4,TGTGCCAGCAGTTTTAGTGGACAGGGCTACGAGCAGTACTTC,CASSFSGQGYEQYF
TRBJ2-7,NA,many,TRBV25-1,TGTGCCAGCAGTGAATATAATGGTGGCACGCGGTACTTC,CASSEYNGGTRYF
TRBJ2-1,TRBD2,few,TRBV27,TGTGCCAGCAGTGGTGGGAGGGAGCTTCAGTTCTTC,CASSGGRELQFF
TRBJ2-2,NA,few,TRBV28,TGTGCCAGCAGTTTCGCGGAAGAGGGTTACACCGGGGAGCTGTTTTTT,CASSFAEEGYTGELFF
TRBJ2-5,NA,many,TRBV4-2,TGTGCCAGCAGCCAAGCAGCTGCCACCCAAGAGACCCAGTACTTC,CASSQAAATQETQYF
TRBJ2-1,NA,NA,TRBV11-2,TGTGCCAGCAGCTTAGAGCCATGGGGGGATGAGCAGTTCTTC,CASSLEPWGDEQFF
TRBJ2-7,TRBD2,NA,TRBV20-1,TGCAGTGCTAGGGGGAGTAGCGGGCCAACCCCCTACGAGCAGTACTTC,CSARGSSGPTPYEQYF
TRBJ2-1,NA,NA,TRBV10-2,TGCGCCAGCAGTGAGTGGGTAGCGGCCGCTGAGCAGTTCTTC,CASSEWVAAAEQFF
TRBJ1-1,NA,many,TRBV6-4,TGTGCCAGCAGTATGGATCAGACGACTGAAGCTTTCTTT,CASSMDQTTEAFF
TRBJ2-7,NA,many,TRBV7-9,TGTGCCAGCAGCCAGGACAGTCCCACCTACGAGCAGTACTTC,CASSQDSPTYEQYF
TRBJ2-2,TRBD2,NA,TRBV23-1,TGCGCCAGCAGTCAATCGATGGCTAGCGGGAGACCCGGGGAGCTGTTTTTT,CASSQSMASGRPGELFF
TRBJ2-2,NA,NA,TRBV3-1,TGTGCCAGCAGCCAAGATCACGGGATAAACACCGGGGAGCTGTTTTTT,CASSQDHGINTGELFF
TRBJ2-1,TRBD2,few,TRBV6-1,TGTGCCAGCAGTGAATGGGGGAATAGCGGGAGGCCGAGGAATGAGCAGTTCTTC,CASSEWGNSGRPRNEQFF
TRBJ2-5,NA,few,TRBV29-1,TGCAGCGTTGAAGATTTCGGAACAGGTCAAGAGACCCAGTACTTC,CSVEDFGTGQETQYF
TRBJ2-1,NA,many,TRBV20-1,TGCAGTGCTAGAGGGGGCAGGGACGGCTACAATGAGCAGTTCTTC,CSARGGRDGYNEQFF
TRBJ2-3,TRBD2,many,TRBV7-8,TGTGCCAGCCGACCTAGCGGAGGTAGCACAGATACGCAGTATTTT,CASRPSGGSTDTQYF
TRBJ2-3,TRBD2,few,TRBV6-1,TGTGCCAGCAGTGAAGCCGGCGGGGGGAGGGATACGCAGTATTTT,CASSEAGGGRDTQYF
TRBJ2-6,NA,many,TRBV29-1,TGCAGCGTTGAAACTGGGGCCAACGTCCTGACTTTC,CSVETGANVLTF
TRBJ2-1,TRBD2,few,TRBV12-3/TRBV12-4,TGTGCCAGCAGTGAAACTAGCGGGGCCTACAATGAGCAGTTCTTC,CASSETSGAYNEQFF
TRBJ2-3,TRBD2,many,TRBV11-2,TGTGCCAGCAGCCCCACTAGCGGGCTTAGCACAGATACGCAGTATTTT,CASSPTSGLSTDTQYF
TRBJ2-3,TRBD2,many,TRBV15,TGTGCCACCAGCAGAGTTCCCGGACTAGCGGGGGGGACAGATACGCAGTATTTT,CATSRVPGLAGGTDTQYF